This T cell receptor (beta chain) was identified in a study of shared clonotypes between healthy human individuals. Overall study context: Donors consisted of two women and a few men between 18 and 49.

Comments on this clone: Its antigen is still unknown.

Overall study findings and caveats: The four-donor shared clonotypes exceeded non-shared clonotypes in generation probability, with non-shared ones scoring lower.

Losses at the gene ends were 8 bases for V and 3 bases for J; bases not matched to a gene: 1. Germline V gene lookup returns CDR1 LNHDA and CDR2 SQIVND (reference sequence). The CDR3 consists of 12 residues. The data were produced by immunoSEQ multiplex PCR, yet TCRdb's version contains in-frame clones alone and is incomplete. The table records 2 million to 2.5 million clones, 95% of them present only once. Specimen: naive CD4+ T cells sorted from blood. Documented subset: CD45RA+ positively selected. The rearrangement joins TRBV19 to TRBJ2-3; 8 nucleotides align to TRBD1. This clonotype was obtained from a young man in good health. The DNA for the CDR3 is TGTGCCAGTCGGACAGGGACAGATACGCAGTATTTT. Protein sequence: CASRTGTDTQYF. Full variable domain (missing parts from reference TRBV19 and TRBJ2-3): DGGITQSPKYLFRKEGQNVTLSCEQNLNHDAMYWYRQDPGQGLRLIYYSQIVNDFQKGDIAEGYSVSREKKESFPLTVTSAQKNPTAFYLCASRTGTDTQYFGPGTRLTVL.